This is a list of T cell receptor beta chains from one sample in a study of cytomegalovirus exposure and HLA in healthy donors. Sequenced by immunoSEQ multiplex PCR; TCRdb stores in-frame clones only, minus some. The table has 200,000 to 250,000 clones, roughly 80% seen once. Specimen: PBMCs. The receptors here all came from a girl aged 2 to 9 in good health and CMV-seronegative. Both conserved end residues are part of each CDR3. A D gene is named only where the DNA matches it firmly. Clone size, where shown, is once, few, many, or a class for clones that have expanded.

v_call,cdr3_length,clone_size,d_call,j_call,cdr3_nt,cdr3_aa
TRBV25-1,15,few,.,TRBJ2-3,TGTGCCAGCAGTGCGGGCGGGGACCGCACAGATACGCAGTATTTT,CASSAGGDRTDTQYF
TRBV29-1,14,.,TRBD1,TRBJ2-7,TGCAGCGTGGACGGGACAGGGGTTACGGGCGAGCAGTACTTC,CSVDGTGVTGEQYF
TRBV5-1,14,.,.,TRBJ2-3,TGCGCCAGCAGCTTGGTAGGGGGTGCAGATACGCAGTATTTT,CASSLVGGADTQYF
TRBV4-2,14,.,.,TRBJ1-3,TGTGCCAGCAGCATCGCAGGGACTGGAAACACCATATATTTT,CASSIAGTGNTIYF
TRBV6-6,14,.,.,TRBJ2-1,TGTGCCAGCAGCCCGAGCAGGGTTTACAATGAGCAGTTCTTC,CASSPSRVYNEQFF
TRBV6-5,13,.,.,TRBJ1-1,TGTGCCAGCACCGGGGGGCAATACACTGAAGCTTTCTTT,CASTGGQYTEAFF
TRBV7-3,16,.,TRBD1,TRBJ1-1,TGTGCCAGCAGCTTAGCCCCTGGGACAGGGGTCTCTGAAGCTTTCTTT,CASSLAPGTGVSEAFF
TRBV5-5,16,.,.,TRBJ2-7,TGTGCCAGCAGCTTGGCAGGTTATATGAATACCTACGAGCAGTACTTC,CASSLAGYMNTYEQYF
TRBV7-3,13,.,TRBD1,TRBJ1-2,TGTGCCAGCAGCTTCGGGACAGGGGATGGCTACACCTTC,CASSFGTGDGYTF
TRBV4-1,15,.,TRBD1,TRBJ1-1,TGCGCCAGCAGATACGGACAGGGCCTTCACACTGAAGCTTTCTTT,CASRYGQGLHTEAFF
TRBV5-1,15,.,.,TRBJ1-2,TGCGCCAGCAGCTTGGAGGGAGGGGATGAGGCTGGCTACACCTTC,CASSLEGGDEAGYTF
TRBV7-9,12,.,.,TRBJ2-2,TGTGCCAGCAGCTCTTCGGCCGGGGAGCTGTTTTTT,CASSSSAGELFF
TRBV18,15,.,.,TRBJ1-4,TGTGCCAGCTCACCACGGAGGGGAGGGGACGAAAAACTGTTTTTT,CASSPRRGGDEKLFF
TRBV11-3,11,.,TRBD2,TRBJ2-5,TGTGCCAGCACCTTAGGCGGGAGGGGGAACTTC,CASTLGGRGNF
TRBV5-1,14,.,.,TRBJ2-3,TGCGCCAGCAGCTCGAGCAGACTCAGCAACACGCAGTATTTT,CASSSSRLSNTQYF
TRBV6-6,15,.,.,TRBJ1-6,TGTGCCAGCAGTTACGGGCAGGGGAATAATTCACCCCTCCACTTT,CASSYGQGNNSPLHF
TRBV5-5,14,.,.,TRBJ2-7,TGTGCCAGCAGCTTGTCGACAGGTTCCTACGAGCAGTACTTC,CASSLSTGSYEQYF
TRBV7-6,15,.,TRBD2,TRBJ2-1,TGTGCCAGCAGCTCATTAGCGGGGGCCCCGGGAGAGCAGTTCTTC,CASSSLAGAPGEQFF
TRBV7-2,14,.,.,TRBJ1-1,TGTGCCAGCAGCTTAGGAACCCAGTTGAACGAAGCTTTCTTT,CASSLGTQLNEAFF
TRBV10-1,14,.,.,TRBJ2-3,TGCGCCAGCAGTGACAGGGCTATAACAGATACGCAGTATTTT,CASSDRAITDTQYF
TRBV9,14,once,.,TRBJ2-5,TGTGCCAGCAGCGTAGCCACTCTGGGGGGAACCCAGTACTTC,CASSVATLGGTQYF
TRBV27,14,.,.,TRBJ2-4,TGTGCCAGCAGTCCTATCCTAGCCAAAAACATTCAGTACTTC,CASSPILAKNIQYF
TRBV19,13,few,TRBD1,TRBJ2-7,TGTGCCAGCAAGGGGACAGTCTCCTACGAGCAGTACTTC,CASKGTVSYEQYF
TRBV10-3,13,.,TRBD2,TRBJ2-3,TGTGCCACCCAGACTAGCGGTACAGATACGCAGTATTTT,CATQTSGTDTQYF
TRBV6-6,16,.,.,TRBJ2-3,TGTGCCAGCAGTCTACCGGGAGAAGCCGCGACAGATACGCAGTATTTT,CASSLPGEAATDTQYF
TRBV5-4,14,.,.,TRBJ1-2,TGTGCCAGCAGGGACCTGGTGACAGCAAATGGCTACACCTTC,CASRDLVTANGYTF